This entry features one T cell receptor (beta chain) sequence. Its antigen is not known. This entry is derived from a study of shared clonotypes between healthy human individuals. TCRdb's table, derived via immunoSEQ multiplex PCR, lists solely in-frame clones and lacks some. The sample has 1.6 million or so clones, approximately 98.5% seen once. Study-level points and caveats: Roughly 5% of naive CD4 clonotypes were common to four donors. Estimated richness was generally greater in naive than memory subsets. Among non-shared clonotypes, generation probabilities were lower than among those shared by all four donors.

Looked up from germline, CDR1 is KGHSH and CDR2 is LQKENI. The V end lost 3 bases, the J end lost 3 bases, and 9 bases lay between the germline ends. This CDR3 is 13 amino acids long. The sequenced material came from naive CD4+ T cells sorted from blood. Subset noted: CD45RA+ positively selected. J is TRBJ2-7 and V is TRBV18; D remains ambiguous. The origin of this receptor is a man aged 30 to 39 in good health. CDR3 sequence: CASSPQRIYEQYF. CDR3 sequence (DNA): TGTGCCAGCTCACCCCAGAGAATCTACGAGCAGTACTTC.